The 30 T cell receptor beta chains given below trace back to one sample, sequenced in a study of shared clonotypes between healthy human individuals. The repertoire was sequenced with immunoSEQ multiplex PCR; TCRdb's copy has only in-frame clones and lacks some. Found here are approximately 500,000 clones, roughly 95% of them singletons; the top ten hold roughly 0.06%. The sequencing input was naive CD4+ T cells sorted from blood. As to subset: CD45RA+ positively selected. All receptors come from a woman between 25 and 40 years old in good health.

V is TRBV28 and J is TRBJ2-7; D might be TRBD1 (5 bases). With 4 bases removed from V and 2 bases from J, the gap between germline ends came to 9 bases. Germline lookup yields CDR1 MDHEN and CDR2 SYDVKM. CDR3 length: 13 amino acids. In DNA, the CDR3 is TGTGCCAGCAGTTCTCAGGGCCCCTACGAGCAGTACTTC. Its translation is CASSSQGPYEQYF.

J is TRBJ2-5 and V is TRBV2; TRBD2 is a possible D gene (5 bases). This CDR3 is 15 amino acids long. CDR1 and CDR2 (germline): SNHLY, FYNNEI. V was clipped by 6 bases and J by 5 bases, with 19 bases between them. The CDR3 DNA is TGTGCCAGCAGCGAAACGGGATTTGGGGTGGAGACCCAGTACTTC. The encoded protein is CASSETGFGVETQYF.

The CDR3 here is CATSRDSGYNQPQHF. Written as DNA, the CDR3 is TGTGCCACCAGCAGAGATTCCGGATACAATCAGCCCCAGCATTTT. The J gene is TRBJ1-5, the V gene TRBV15; D unresolved. V was cut by 0 bases and J by 3 bases, with 9 bases left in between. This CDR3 spans 15 amino acids. CDR1 and CDR2 (germline): LNHNV, YYDKDF (reference sequence).

The J gene is TRBJ2-7, the V gene TRBV10-3; D call uncertain. The germline V and J ends were trimmed by 0 bases and 9 bases, with 6 bases remaining between them. The CDR3 is 11 amino acids. Per the germline V gene, CDR1 is ENHRY and CDR2 is SYGVKD. This CDR3 reads CAISESLGQYF. As DNA, the CDR3 is TGTGCCATCAGTGAGTCACTTGGGCAGTACTTC.

V usage is TRBV5-1 and J usage is TRBJ2-1; TRBD1 is a possible D gene (6 bases). Germline CDR1 is SGHRS and CDR2 is YFSETQ. The CDR3 has 12 amino acids. V shed 2 bases and J shed 9 bases, with 9 bases lying between them. CDR3 loop: CASSLQGPEQFF. CDR3 coding DNA: TGCGCCAGCAGCTTACAGGGACCTGAGCAGTTCTTC.

This chain links TRBV21-1 with TRBJ2-7; the listed D gene, TRBD1, was not tested against the DNA. TRBV21-1 counts as a pseudogene. The CDR3 contains 12 residues. CDR3 DNA: TGTGCCAGCAGCAGGGGGCCCTACGAGCAGTACTTC. This sequence encodes CASSRGPYEQYF.

V and J are TRBV10-2 and TRBJ1-2; the match to TRBD1 covers 7 bases. The CDR3 runs 16 residues. Germline V gene data show CDR1 as WSHSY and CDR2 as SAAADI. The V segment lost 5 bases and the J segment 6 bases; nucleotides outside the gene matches: 15. CDR3 amino acids: CASSSGTEPFWDGYTF. Here the CDR3 DNA reads TGCGCCAGCAGTTCCGGGACAGAGCCCTTTTGGGATGGCTACACCTTC.

The rearrangement uses TRBV18 and TRBJ2-7; D gene uncertain. V gave up 2 bases and J gave up 3 bases, with 11 bases separating them. Germline values: CDR1 KGHSH, CDR2 LQKENI. The CDR3 runs to 14 residues. CDR3 amino acids: CASSPSLTRYEQYF. DNA of the CDR3: TGTGCCAGCTCACCATCGTTGACACGCTACGAGCAGTACTTC.

This chain connects TRBV19 to TRBJ1-5; possibly TRBD1 for D (5 bases). Germline V CDR1 and CDR2: LNHDA, SQIVND (reference sequence). V was trimmed by 5 bases and J by 1 base, leaving 12 bases between them. CDR3 length equals 15 residues. The CDR3 DNA reads TGTGCCAGTAGTCCCCCGGGACTAAGCAATCAGCCCCAGCATTTT. It specifies CASSPPGLSNQPQHF.

Turning to this clone: The same CDR3 arises from other DNA sequences in this sample as well. In DNA, the CDR3 is TGTGCCAGCAGGCGACAGGGGTACGAGCAGTACTTC. It translates to CASRRQGYEQYF. The gene calls are TRBV6-5 and TRBJ2-7, with TRBD1 matching 8 bases. V was clipped by 6 bases and J by 4 bases; unmatched bases: 2. Germline V CDR1 and CDR2: MNHEY, SVGAGI. The CDR3 is 12 residues long.

The chain uses TRBV19 and TRBJ2-5; TRBD1 agrees at 7 bases. This CDR3 is built from 12 residues. Germline V CDR1 and CDR2: LNHDA, SQIVND (reference sequence). V shed 7 bases, J shed 4 bases, and the junction held 3 bases outside the gene matches. CDR3 in DNA: TGTGCCAGTAATCACAGGGGAGAGACCCAGTACTTC. Its translation: CASNHRGETQYF. Together with reference TRBV19 and TRBJ2-5, the CDR3 gives the full variable domain: DGGITQSPKYLFRKEGQNVTLSCEQNLNHDAMYWYRQDPGQGLRLIYYSQIVNDFQKGDIAEGYSVSREKKESFPLTVTSAQKNPTAFYLCASNHRGETQYFGPGTRLLVL.

The CDR3 nucleotides read TGTGCCAGTAGTATCGGACAGGGATCTACTGGAAACACCATATATTTT. It encodes CASSIGQGSTGNTIYF. The chain uses TRBV19 and TRBJ1-3; TRBD1 aligns across 8 bases. From germline, CDR1 is LNHDA and CDR2 SQIVND (reference sequence). V trimming: 3 bases; J trimming: 2 bases; junction bases outside the gene matches: 6. The CDR3 has 16 residues.

This chain connects TRBV5-5 to TRBJ1-5, with D possibly TRBD1 on 6 matching bases. The CDR3 extends over 14 amino acids. The V gene's germline CDR1 is SGHKS and CDR2 YYEKEE (reference sequence). V lost 0 bases, J lost 9 bases, and 13 bases lay in between. The CDR3 region is CASSLGTARGPQHF. Here the CDR3 DNA reads TGTGCCAGCAGCTTGGGGACAGCCCGTGGGCCCCAGCATTTT. The full variable domain, rest sourced from reference TRBV5-5 and TRBJ1-5, is DAGVTQSPTHLIKTRGQQVTLRCSPISGHKSVSWYQQVLGQGPQFIFQYYEKEERGRGNFPDRFSARQFPNYSSELNVNALLLGDSALYLCASSLGTARGPQHFGDGTRLSIL.

This clone occurred once. The genes are TRBV10-3 and TRBJ1-1, with a tentative D call TRBD1 (6 bases). This CDR3 has 17 amino acids. Germline V gene data show CDR1 as ENHRY and CDR2 as SYGVKD. Trimming took off 0 bases at V and 3 bases at J, with 17 bases between the two ends. This CDR3 is CAISESDGRGTDTEAFF. CDR3 bases: TGTGCCATCAGTGAGTCCGACGGCAGGGGAACGGACACTGAAGCTTTCTTT.

The chain has TRBV19 and TRBJ1-5, with TRBD1 identical over 7 bases. The germline CDR1 and CDR2 sequences are LNHDA and SQIVND (reference sequence). The length of the CDR3 is 14 residues. Trimming took 6 bases from V and 4 from J; bases not matched to a gene: 6. The CDR3 DNA reads as TGTGCCAGTAGCTGGGACAGCCGGAATCAGCCCCAGCATTTT. Protein: CASSWDSRNQPQHF.

For the CDR3, the DNA is TGTGCCAGCAGCAATCTAATCACTTCCTACGAGCAGTACTTC. Amino acids: CASSNLITSYEQYF. The V gene is TRBV28, the J gene TRBJ2-7; D is uncertain. The CDR3 is 14 amino acids. The germline V gene encodes CDR1 MDHEN and CDR2 SYDVKM. V lost 6 bases to trimming and J lost 1 base, with 13 bases between them.

The chain is built from TRBV5-4 and TRBJ2-1; possible D gene TRBD2, 6 bases. Germline-derived CDR1 and CDR2 are SGHNT and YYREEE (reference sequence). The V and J ends lost 7 bases and 3 bases respectively, with 14 bases between them. This CDR3 has 14 amino acids. The CDR3 is CASGSTGSYNEQFF. The CDR3 DNA sequence: TGTGCCAGCGGCTCTACCGGGAGCTACAATGAGCAGTTCTTC. The variable domain in full, completed from reference TRBV5-4 and TRBJ2-1, reads ETGVTQSPTHLIKTRGQQVTLRCSSQSGHNTVSWYQQALGQGPQFIFQYYREEENGRGNFPPRFSGLQFPNYSSELNVNALELDDSALYLCASGSTGSYNEQFFGPGTRLTVL.

The CDR3 nucleotides read TGTGCCAGCAGCTCTAGTAGGGACTTATACACCGGGGAGCTGTTTTTT. Translation gives CASSSSRDLYTGELFF. V and J are TRBV11-2 and TRBJ2-2, with a possible D match to TRBD2 (6 bases). Germline CDR1 is SGHAT and CDR2 is FQNNGV. Trimming removed 4 bases at V and 3 bases at J, with 15 bases between. This CDR3 is 16 amino acids long.

The V gene is TRBV19, the J gene TRBJ1-5; possibly TRBD1 for D (5 bases). There are 15 residues in the CDR3. Deletions cut 5 bases from V and 6 bases from J, with 17 bases between. The germline gives CDR1 LNHDA, CDR2 SQIVND (reference sequence). The CDR3 DNA follows: TGTGCCAGTAGTCGCGCCCAGGGAGGATTTCAGCCCCAGCATTTT. This translates into CASSRAQGGFQPQHF.

As for this clone: One junction end disagrees with the germline gene, perhaps due to a read error. The rearrangement joins TRBV29-1 to TRBJ2-7; D is uncertain. There are 13 residues in the CDR3. CDR1 is SQVTM and CDR2 is ANQGSEA in the germline V gene. CDR3 sequence: CSVKDTTAYEQYF. The CDR3 nucleotides read TGCAGCGTTAAAGACACGACCGCATACGAGCAGTACTTC.

The rearrangement uses TRBV30 and TRBJ2-5; no firm D call. The assigned J gene may be wrong: the sequence end matches TRBJ2-7 better. The CDR3 runs 13 residues. The germline gives CDR1 GTSNPN, CDR2 SVGIG (reference sequence). The CDR3 DNA follows: TGTGCCTGGAGTGTACGGGCTACCTACGAGCAGTACTTC. Residues: CAWSVRATYEQYF.

The genes are TRBV18 and TRBJ2-7, with TRBD2 matching 14 bases. Germline V gene data show CDR1 as KGHSH and CDR2 as LQKENI. This CDR3 has 18 residues. Trimming cost V 3 bases and J 2 bases; bases outside gene matches: 9. The DNA of the CDR3 is TGTGCCAGCTCACCCGGGACTAGCGGGAGAATGAGGACCTACGAGCAGTACTTC. Amino acid sequence: CASSPGTSGRMRTYEQYF. The whole variable domain, remainder taken from reference TRBV18 and TRBJ2-7, is NAGVMQNPRHLVRRRGQEARLRCSPMKGHSHVYWYRQLPEEGLKFMVYLQKENIIDESGMPKERFSAEFPKEGPSILRIQQVVRGDSAAYFCASSPGTSGRMRTYEQYFGPGTRLTVT.

This clone came up once. The V and J genes are TRBV11-1 and TRBJ2-7; no reliable D call. Germline V gene data show CDR1 as SGHAT and CDR2 as FQDESV (reference sequence). This CDR3 is 11 amino acids long. The V end lost 1 base, the J end lost 5 bases, and 3 bases lay between the germline ends. CDR3 amino acids: CASSLGNEQYF. CDR3 sequence (DNA): TGTGCCAGCAGCTTAGGGAACGAGCAGTACTTC. Together with reference TRBV11-1 and TRBJ2-7, the CDR3 gives the full variable domain: EAEVAQSPRYKITEKSQAVAFWCDPISGHATLYWYRQILGQGPELLVQFQDESVVDDSQLPKDRFSAERLKGVDSTLKIQPAELGDSAMYLCASSLGNEQYFGPGTRLTVT.

The genes are TRBV30 and TRBJ1-3; D is uncertain. V lost 2 bases and J lost 1, with 9 bases in between. The CDR3 spans 14 residues. In germline, CDR1 is GTSNPN, CDR2 SVGIG (reference sequence). As DNA, the CDR3 is TGTGCCTGGAGTTACGGATCTTCTGGAAACACCATATATTTT. The encoded protein is CAWSYGSSGNTIYF.

As concerns this clone: Other nucleotide sequences from this sample produce the same CDR3. The chain joins TRBV7-7 to TRBJ2-5; D remains unclear. In germline, CDR1 is SSHAT, CDR2 FNYEAQ (reference sequence). V was clipped by 2 bases and J by 2 bases, with 9 bases between them. The CDR3 is 14 residues long. The CDR3 coding sequence is TGTGCCAGCAGCTTAACCGGGCTACAAGAGACCCAGTACTTC. The encoded protein is CASSLTGLQETQYF.

The chain links TRBV6-1 to TRBJ2-7, with D unresolved. This CDR3 comprises 13 residues. Deletions cut 7 bases from V and 0 bases from J, with 10 bases between. Germline V gene lookup returns CDR1 MNHNS and CDR2 SASEGT. The CDR3 loop is CASTVKSSYEQYF. CDR3 bases: TGTGCCAGCACCGTGAAGAGCTCCTACGAGCAGTACTTC.

V and J are TRBV15 and TRBJ2-5, with D possibly matching TRBD1 (5 bases). Germline V gene sequence: CDR1 LNHNV, CDR2 YYDKDF (reference sequence). V lost 8 bases, J lost 2 bases, and 9 bases lay in between. CDR3 size: 12 residues. The CDR3: CATSGFQETQYF. The CDR3 DNA reads as TGTGCCACCTCAGGGTTTCAAGAGACCCAGTACTTC.

This clone has only a few counts. The J gene is TRBJ1-5, the V gene TRBV19; unclear D gene. CDR3 length equals 13 residues. Per the germline V gene, CDR1 is LNHDA and CDR2 is SQIVND (reference sequence). V dropped 4 bases and J dropped 2 bases, with 6 bases sitting between them. The CDR3 region has the DNA TGTGCCAGTAGTAGTGGAGGCAATCAGCCCCAGCATTTT. Its translation: CASSSGGNQPQHF.

This chain uses TRBV18 with TRBJ1-1; D unclear. Germline CDR1 is KGHSH and CDR2 is LQKENI. This CDR3 has 14 amino acids. Trimming pared 4 bases from V and 1 base from J, leaving 10 bases between. The CDR3 sequence: CASSRIGANTEAFF. For the CDR3, the DNA is TGTGCCAGCTCACGAATAGGAGCGAACACTGAAGCTTTCTTT.

The chain is built from TRBV20-1 and TRBJ1-4; D remains unclear. V lost 0 bases and J 4 bases, leaving 0 bases between the germline ends. Germline V gene data show CDR1 as DFQATT and CDR2 as SNEGSKA (reference sequence). The CDR3 consists of 11 residues. The CDR3: CSARDNEKLFF. The DNA of the CDR3 is TGCAGTGCTAGAGATAATGAAAAACTGTTTTTT.